This T cell receptor (beta chain) was recovered during a study of T-cell reconstitution after alpha-beta-depleted transplantation in children. Findings and caveats of the study: T-cell numbers and diversity one year post-transplant derived largely from freshly generated T cells. Several hundred rapidly expanded clones from non-depleted graft cells reportedly supplied alpha-beta T cells about two months post-transplant.

As concerns this clonotype: The antigen remains unidentified.

The J segment lost 5 bases and the V segment lost 6 bases, leaving 7 bases of the junction unmatched. This CDR3 is 15 amino acids long. Per germline, CDR1 MDHEN and CDR2 SYDVKM. The authors prepared the TCRbeta library with unique molecular identifiers. TCRdb reprocessed the PCR reads with MiXCR, giving one entry per CDR3 protein. The data show about 980,000 distinct CDR3 sequences, about 26% seen once. The origin of this receptor is a boy younger than two who had a stem cell transplant for SCID, so the T cells may come from the graft donor. The chain joins TRBV28 to TRBJ2-1, with 10 nucleotides matching TRBD1. The sample here was PBMCs, mostly from graft donor cells, taken 360 days after TCRalphabeta/CD19-depleted stem cell transplant. The CDR3 spells CASSPGTGVNNEQFF. In nucleotides, the CDR3 is TGTGCCAGCAGCCCGGGGACAGGGGTTAACAATGAGCAGTTCTTC.